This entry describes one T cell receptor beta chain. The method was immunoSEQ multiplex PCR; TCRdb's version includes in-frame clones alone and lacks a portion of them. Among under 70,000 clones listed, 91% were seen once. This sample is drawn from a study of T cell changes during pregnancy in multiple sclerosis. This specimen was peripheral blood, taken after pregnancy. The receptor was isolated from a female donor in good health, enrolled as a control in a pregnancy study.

DNA of the CDR3: TGTGCCAGTAGTCCGCAGGGGGCATTCTACGAGCAGTACTTC. Protein sequence: CASSPQGAFYEQYF. The gene calls are TRBV19 and TRBJ2-7, with 8 bases fitting TRBD1. Germline CDR1 and CDR2: LNHDA and SQIVND (reference sequence). Trimming cost V 5 bases and J 3 bases; bases outside gene matches: 6. The CDR3 sequence is 14 residues long.